These 20 T cell receptor beta chains were sequenced from one sample in a study of control samples from healthy donors and cancer patients. Clones were read by immunoSEQ multiplex PCR, and TCRdb kept only the in-frame ones, dropping some. The data show over 150,000 clones, around 94% seen once. Source material: blood. These receptors were obtained from a woman between 18 and 29 years old in good health.

Written as DNA, the CDR3 is TGTGCCAGCAGTGACACGGGGGCCGAGCAGTACTTC. This gives the protein CASSDTGAEQYF. The chain employs TRBV6-1 and TRBJ2-7; D possibly uses TRBD1 or TRBD2 (6 bases each). CDR1 is MNHNS and CDR2 is SASEGT in the germline V gene. CDR3 length: 12 residues. The V end was cut by 3 bases, the J end by 6 bases, with 9 bases between.

This clone was seen a handful of times. J is TRBJ2-7 and V is TRBV6-1; TRBD2 is a possible D gene (5 bases). The germline V gene encodes CDR1 MNHNS and CDR2 SASEGT. V gave up 2 bases and J gave up 2 bases, with 10 bases separating them. CDR3 length: 14 amino acids. CDR3 nucleotides: TGTGCCAGCAGTGAACGGCGGACTCCCTACGAGCAGTACTTC. It yields the protein CASSERRTPYEQYF.

This rearrangement joins TRBV6-5 to TRBJ2-2; a possible D gene is TRBD1 (5 bases). V gave up 7 bases and J gave up 2 bases, with 8 bases separating them. Germline V gene sequence: CDR1 MNHEY, CDR2 SVGAGI. This CDR3 is 13 amino acids long. The CDR3 spells CASTRTNTGELFF. CDR3 DNA sequence: TGTGCCAGCACGCGGACAAACACCGGGGAGCTGTTTTTT.

V gene TRBV18 combines with J gene TRBJ2-7; D ambiguous. Germline loops: CDR1 KGHSH, CDR2 LQKENI. Trimming took off 4 bases at V and 0 bases at J, with 7 bases between the two ends. This CDR3 has 13 residues. CDR3 residues: CASSRASSYEQYF. In nucleotides, the CDR3 is TGTGCCAGCTCACGTGCCAGCTCCTACGAGCAGTACTTC.

V usage is TRBV2 and J usage is TRBJ1-5, with D possibly being TRBD1 (5 bases). Trimming removed 4 bases from V and 4 bases from J, with 14 bases in between. There are 15 residues in the CDR3. Germline V gene sequence: CDR1 SNHLY, CDR2 FYNNEI. CDR3 DNA sequence: TGTGCCAGCAGTGGGGGGTCAGGGTCGAATCAGCCCCAGCATTTT. It is translated as CASSGGSGSNQPQHF.

This chain connects TRBV13 to TRBJ1-2, with D possibly matching TRBD1 (6 bases). The V and J ends lost 5 bases and 2 bases respectively, with 21 bases between them. Germline assignment: CDR1 PRHDT and CDR2 FYEKMQ (reference sequence). The CDR3 has 17 residues. CDR3 protein: CASSPTLPGGLNYGYTF. The DNA of the CDR3 is TGTGCCAGCAGCCCAACGCTCCCGGGGGGCCTAAACTATGGCTACACCTTC.

The chain has TRBV5-3 and TRBJ2-1; perhaps TRBD1 as D (6 bases). TRBV5-3 carries the ORF label, with uncertain function. Trimming stripped 3 bases from V and 0 bases from J, with 7 bases between. This CDR3 has 14 amino acids. The CDR3 nucleotides are TGTGCCAGAAGCTACAGGGTCTCCTACAATGAGCAGTTCTTC. Translated, it gives CARSYRVSYNEQFF.

The rearrangement links TRBV7-9 to TRBJ1-4; TRBD1 matches at 8 bases. V shed 5 bases, J shed 4 bases, and the junction held 6 bases outside the gene matches. The germline V gene encodes CDR1 SEHNR and CDR2 FQNEAQ (reference sequence). The CDR3 consists of 15 residues. Here the CDR3 reads CASSGTGGLNEKLFF. In DNA, the CDR3 is TGTGCCAGCAGCGGAACAGGGGGTCTTAATGAAAAACTGTTTTTT. The full variable domain, its missing parts supplied by reference TRBV7-9 and TRBJ1-4, is DTGVSQNPRHKITKRGQNVTFRCDPISEHNRLYWYRQTLGQGPEFLTYFQNEAQLEKSRLLSDRFSAERPKGSFSTLEIQRTEQGDSAMYLCASSGTGGLNEKLFFGSGTQLSVL.

The rearrangement uses TRBV28 and TRBJ2-1, with D possibly matching TRBD1 (6 bases). Looked up from germline, CDR1 is MDHEN and CDR2 is SYDVKM. V was trimmed by 2 bases and J by 7 bases, leaving 9 bases between them. The length of the CDR3 is 13 residues. The DNA of the CDR3 is TGTGCCAGCAGTTTAATACAGGGTAATGAGCAGTTCTTC. Protein: CASSLIQGNEQFF.

The genes are TRBV5-1 and TRBJ2-3; TRBD2 might be the D (5 bases). Germline V CDR1 and CDR2: SGHRS, YFSETQ. V lost 2 bases and J lost 5, with 18 bases in between. This CDR3 contains 16 residues. DNA of the CDR3: TGCGCCAGCAGCTTCGGCCGCGGACTCGACGGAGATACGCAGTATTTT. Protein product: CASSFGRGLDGDTQYF.

V is TRBV9 and J is TRBJ1-3; D gene uncertain. CDR1 and CDR2 (germline): SGDLS, YYNGEE. This CDR3 has 15 residues. The V end was cut by 2 bases, the J end by 2 bases, with 11 bases between. CDR3 nucleotide sequence: TGTGCCAGCAGCGTTGACCTGGGCACTGGAAACACCATATATTTT. Protein: CASSVDLGTGNTIYF.

This chain uses TRBV11-3 with TRBJ2-1; 13 positions match TRBD2. The CDR3 is 15 amino acids. V shed 5 bases and J 9 bases; nucleotides not matched to a gene: 7. The germline gives CDR1 SGHNT, CDR2 YENEEA. The CDR3 is CASSPGTSGKSEQFF. CDR3 bases: TGTGCCAGCAGCCCTGGGACTAGCGGGAAGAGTGAGCAGTTCTTC.

This chain uses TRBV6-2 or TRBV6-3 with TRBJ2-7, with a tentative D call TRBD1 (6 bases). The germline V gene encodes CDR1 MNHEY and CDR2 SVGEGT. This CDR3 has 15 amino acids. The germline V and J ends were trimmed by 0 bases and 2 bases, with 11 bases remaining between them. CDR3 sequence: CASSYSRPGAYEQYF. The CDR3 DNA sequence: TGTGCCAGCAGTTACTCGAGGCCAGGGGCCTACGAGCAGTACTTC.

The chain is built from TRBV6-2 or TRBV6-3 and TRBJ1-2, with D possibly matching TRBD1 (5 bases). The germline V gene encodes CDR1 MNHEY and CDR2 SVGEGT. The V end lost 0 bases, the J end lost 4 bases, and 9 bases lay between the germline ends. The CDR3 is 14 residues long. CDR3 region: CASSYSGQGYGYTF. The CDR3, as DNA: TGTGCCAGCAGTTACTCGGGGCAGGGCTATGGCTACACCTTC.

For the CDR3, the DNA is TGTGCCAGCAGTACCGGAGGGGGCCGGGATACGCAGTATTTT. Translation gives CASSTGGGRDTQYF. The V gene is TRBV7-2, the J gene TRBJ2-3, with a possible D match to TRBD1 (7 bases). This CDR3 spans 14 amino acids. The V gene's germline CDR1 is SGHTA and CDR2 FQGNSA. Trimming cost V 6 bases and J 6 bases, with 16 bases left between them.

The J gene is TRBJ1-3, the V gene TRBV4-3, with a possible D match to TRBD1 (6 bases). Trimming cost V 1 base and J 0 bases, with 13 bases left between them. The CDR3 contains 17 residues. Germline CDR1 reads LGHNA; CDR2 reads YSLEER. CDR3 nucleotides: TGCGCCAGCAGCCAAGCGCTGGGACACCTCTCTGGAAACACCATATATTTT. This translates into CASSQALGHLSGNTIYF.

This chain joins TRBV7-3 and TRBJ1-1, with D possibly being TRBD1 (5 bases). There are 15 residues in the CDR3. Deletions cut 5 bases from V and 4 bases from J, with 17 bases between. From germline, CDR1 is SGHTA and CDR2 FQGTGA. CDR3 in amino acids: CASSASGSQGTEAFF. Here the CDR3 DNA reads TGTGCCAGCAGCGCGTCAGGGTCCCAGGGCACTGAAGCTTTCTTT. The full variable domain, its missing parts supplied by reference TRBV7-3 and TRBJ1-1, is GAGVSQTPSNKVTEKGKYVELRCDPISGHTALYWYRQSLGQGPEFLIYFQGTGAADDSGLPNDRFFAVRPEGSVSTLKIQRTERGDSAVYLCASSASGSQGTEAFFGQGTRLTVV.

V gene TRBV7-3 combines with J gene TRBJ1-1, with 9 bases identical to TRBD1. Germline CDR1 reads SGHTA; CDR2 reads FQGTGA. J gave up 5 bases and V 5 bases, and 3 bases lay outside the gene matches. This CDR3 contains 13 residues. The CDR3 here is CASSPGTGTEAFF. CDR3 sequence (DNA): TGTGCCAGCAGCCCAGGGACAGGGACTGAAGCTTTCTTT.

V and J are TRBV11-3 and TRBJ2-1; D gene unclear. The ends were cut back, 2 bases at V and 9 bases at J, with 8 bases in the middle. CDR3 length: 12 residues. Looked up from germline, CDR1 is SGHNT and CDR2 is YENEEA. The CDR3 sequence is CASSLMVGEQFF. The CDR3 DNA sequence: TGTGCCAGCAGCTTAATGGTCGGTGAGCAGTTCTTC.

The J gene is TRBJ2-7, the V gene TRBV3-1 (or the pseudogene TRBV3-2); maybe TRBD2 (6 bases). The germline gives CDR1 LGHDT, CDR2 YNNKEL (reference sequence). V was cut by 3 bases and J by 2 bases, with 8 bases left in between. The CDR3 loop spans 13 amino acids. In DNA form, the CDR3 reads TGTGCCAGCAGCCAGGGGGGTACCTACGAGCAGTACTTC. Translating it yields CASSQGGTYEQYF.